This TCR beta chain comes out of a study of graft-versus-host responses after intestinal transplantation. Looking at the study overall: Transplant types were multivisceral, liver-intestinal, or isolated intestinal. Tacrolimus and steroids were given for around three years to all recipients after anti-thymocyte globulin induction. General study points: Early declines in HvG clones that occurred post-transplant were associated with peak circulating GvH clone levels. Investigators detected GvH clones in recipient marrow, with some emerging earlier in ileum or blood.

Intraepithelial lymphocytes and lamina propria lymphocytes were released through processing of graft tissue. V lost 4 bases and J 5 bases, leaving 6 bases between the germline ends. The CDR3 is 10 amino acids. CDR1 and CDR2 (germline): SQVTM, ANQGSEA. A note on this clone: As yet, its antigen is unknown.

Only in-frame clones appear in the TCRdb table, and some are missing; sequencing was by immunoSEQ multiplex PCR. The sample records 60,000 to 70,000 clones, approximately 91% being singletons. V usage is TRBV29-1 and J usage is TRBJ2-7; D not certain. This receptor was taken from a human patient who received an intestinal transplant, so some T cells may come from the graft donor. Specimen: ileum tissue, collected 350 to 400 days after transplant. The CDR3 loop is CSVVGHEQYF. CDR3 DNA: TGCAGCGTTGTGGGCCACGAGCAGTACTTC.